These 8 T cell receptor beta chains share one sample of origin, sequenced in a study of metastatic and nonmetastatic thyroid tumors. TCRdb reanalyzed the PCR reads via MiXCR. This sample has 35,000 to 55,000 clones, with around 2.9% found just once. All patients were untreated before thyroid surgery. Source material: blood. Every receptor here comes from a female donor with papillary thyroid cancer or a benign thyroid nodule (not recorded which). Some clones in this sample may be carry-over from other donors' samples.

This chain connects TRBV2 to TRBJ2-1; 9 bases are a match to TRBD2. V trimming: 2 bases; J trimming: 4 bases; junction bases outside the gene matches: 9. Germline-derived CDR1 and CDR2 are SNHLY and FYNNEI. The CDR3 totals 17 residues. The CDR3 DNA follows: TGTGCCAGCAGTGAAAAGTGGGCTAGCGGGATTTACAATGAGCAGTTCTTC. Translation: CASSEKWASGIYNEQFF.

This clone was seen repeatedly, ten times or more. The V call is TRBV20-1, the J call TRBJ2-7; a weak D match, TRBD2 (5 bases). V was cut by 3 bases and J by 3 bases, with 12 bases left in between. The germline gives CDR1 DFQATT, CDR2 SNEGSKA (reference sequence). This CDR3 comprises 13 residues. The CDR3, as DNA: TGCAGTGCTAGGGACGGACGGGGCTACGAGCAGTACTTC. Its translation: CSARDGRGYEQYF.

This clone came up many times. This chain connects TRBV20-1 to TRBJ2-7, with TRBD2 identical over 8 bases. J gave up 5 bases and V 0 bases, and 9 bases lay outside the gene matches. Germline V gene sequence: CDR1 DFQATT, CDR2 SNEGSKA (reference sequence). The CDR3 is 15 amino acids. The CDR3 nucleotides are TGCAGTGCTAGAGATCAGAGCGGGAGTATGAACGAGCAGTACTTC. It codes for CSARDQSGSMNEQYF.

This clone was found many times. The chain combines TRBV20-1 with TRBJ2-7; D remains ambiguous. Looked up from germline, CDR1 is DFQATT and CDR2 is SNEGSKA (reference sequence). This CDR3 region has 13 residues. With 1 base removed from V and 3 bases from J, the gap between germline ends came to 10 bases. The CDR3 DNA is TGCAGTGCTAGAGCGGACCTAAGCTACGAGCAGTACTTC. Translating gives CSARADLSYEQYF.

This clone was counted at least ten times. V gene TRBV14 combines with J gene TRBJ2-1; tentative D call: TRBD1 (5 bases). Germline CDR1 reads SGHDN; CDR2 reads FVKESK. The CDR3 covers 15 residues. V lost 4 bases to trimming and J lost 0 bases, with 10 bases between them. The DNA for the CDR3 is TGTGCCAGCAGCCTAGGCGACAGCTCCTACAATGAGCAGTTCTTC. Protein: CASSLGDSSYNEQFF.

This sequence joins TRBV28 and TRBJ1-2; 8 bases are shared with TRBD1. The germline V gene has CDR1 MDHEN and CDR2 SYDVKM. The CDR3 sequence is 13 residues long. J gave up 6 bases and V 6 bases, and 6 bases lay outside the gene matches. The DNA of the CDR3 is TGTGCCAGCAGCGCATCAGGGGGCGATGGCTACACCTTC. Amino acids: CASSASGGDGYTF.

By share, this clone counts as medium-sized. The rearrangement links TRBV19 to TRBJ1-2, with D tentatively TRBD1 (6 bases). The CDR3 is 15 amino acids. With 9 bases removed from V and 4 bases from J, the gap between germline ends came to 21 bases. Germline V lookup: CDR1 LNHDA, CDR2 SQIVND (reference sequence). In DNA, the CDR3 is TGTGCCAGCCGATGGACATCTCTCAGGGGCTATGGCTACACCTTC. This translates into CASRWTSLRGYGYTF.

In its sample, this clone was seen a few times. The chain employs TRBV6-1 and TRBJ1-4; the D is unclear. The CDR3 consists of 13 residues. CDR1 is MNHNS and CDR2 is SASEGT in the germline V gene. Between the trimmed V and J ends, which lost 0 bases and 12 bases, there was a span of 11 bases. CDR3 in DNA: TGTGCCAGCAGTGAAGCGTTGAGGGAGGAACTGTTTTTT. Its protein is CASSEALREELFF.